The next 7 T cell receptor beta chains were all read from a single sample in a study of T-cell reconstitution after alpha-beta-depleted transplantation in children. Unique molecular identifiers were incorporated when the TCRbeta library was constructed. Via MiXCR, TCRdb re-called the PCR reads, giving one row per CDR3 protein. Here the sample spans some 350,000 distinct CDR3 sequences, 10% being singletons. The sequences come from PBMCs from the stem cell graft donor, collected from the stem cell graft. The receptors were sampled from a human donor who donated a stem cell graft to a child with acute lymphoblastic leukemia.

This clonotype was found a few times. The rearrangement uses TRBV12-3 or TRBV12-4 and TRBJ2-5; D gene uncertain. V dropped 3 bases and J dropped 6 bases, with 8 bases sitting between them. CDR3 length: 12 residues. The CDR3 region is CASSFRGKTQYF. CDR3 nucleotides: TGTGCCAGCAGTTTCCGCGGAAAGACCCAGTACTTC.

The chain is built from TRBV6-2 or TRBV6-3 and TRBJ2-1; D is undetermined. The CDR3 is 17 amino acids. In germline, CDR1 is MNHEY, CDR2 SVGEGT. Trimming stripped 2 bases from V and 5 bases from J, with 19 bases between. The CDR3 protein is CASSYEDVKLVHNEQFF. DNA for the CDR3: TGTGCCAGCAGTTACGAGGATGTGAAGCTCGTCCACAATGAGCAGTTCTTC.

The table lists this clonotype with many counts. The chain is built from TRBV5-1 and TRBJ2-3; TRBD1 agrees at 9 bases. Losses at the gene ends were 6 bases for V and 1 base for J; bases not matched to a gene: 3. The CDR3 runs to 14 residues. Germline assignment: CDR1 SGHRS and CDR2 YFSETQ. The CDR3 loop is CASTRDRGTDTQYF. The CDR3 coding sequence is TGCGCCAGCACCAGGGACAGGGGCACAGATACGCAGTATTTT.

This clonotype was counted ten times or more. The CDR3 nucleotides read TGTGCCAGCAGTTTTGTTGGCAGCCGCTACGAGCAGTACTTC. Protein product: CASSFVGSRYEQYF. This rearrangement joins TRBV12-3 or TRBV12-4 to TRBJ2-7; no clear D gene. CDR3 size: 14 residues. V was trimmed by 3 bases and J by 3 bases, leaving 12 bases between them.

The chain joins TRBV15 to TRBJ1-2; D remains ambiguous. The length of the CDR3 is 13 residues. The germline V and J ends were trimmed by 0 bases and 0 bases, with 2 bases remaining between them. CDR1 is LNHNV and CDR2 is YYDKDF in the germline V gene (reference sequence). The CDR3 sequence: CATSREANYGYTF. CDR3 sequence (DNA): TGTGCCACCAGCAGAGAGGCTAACTATGGCTACACCTTC.

This chain links TRBV4-1 with TRBJ2-3; D uncertain. The CDR3 covers 16 residues. The V gene's germline CDR1 is MGHRA and CDR2 YSYEKL. The germline V and J ends were trimmed by 1 base and 0 bases, with 11 bases remaining between them. The CDR3 loop reads CASSQVFGPSTDTQYF. CDR3 DNA sequence: TGCGCCAGCAGCCAAGTTTTCGGCCCCAGCACAGATACGCAGTATTTT.

This clonotype appeared a few times. This chain connects TRBV5-1 to TRBJ1-3; D unclear. With 0 bases removed from V and 0 bases from J, the gap between germline ends came to 10 bases. Per germline, CDR1 SGHRS and CDR2 YFSETQ. This CDR3 contains 16 residues. The CDR3 DNA reads TGCGCCAGCAGCTTGGGAGGACGCAACTCTGGAAACACCATATATTTT. Protein sequence: CASSLGGRNSGNTIYF.